The clone carrying this T cell receptor beta chain was seen repeatedly, ten times or more. As yet, its antigen is unknown. A junction boundary mismatches the germline segment, possibly from a read error. The CDR3 extends over 13 amino acids. Germline CDR1 and CDR2: SQVTM and ANQGSEA. This entry is derived from a study of T-cell memory formation after mild COVID-19. Study overall: TCR clusters mostly belonged to single donors. Findings and caveats of the study: Contracting clones localized mainly to CM and EM when CD4+ and mainly to EMRA when CD8+. Clones that got smaller from day 15 to 85 had even CD4/CD8, while clones growing later tipped toward CD4+.

With constant-segment primers, 5'RACE yielded cDNA libraries of TCR alpha and TCR beta that carried sample barcodes and UMIs. TCRdb reprocessed the 5' RACE reads via MiXCR and lists one record per CDR3 protein. The profile shows tens of thousands of distinct CDR3 sequences, about 15% of them singletons. Specimen: PBMCs or a T cell subset sorted from them (not recorded which). The chain combines TRBV29-1 with TRBJ1-2; a possible D gene is TRBD1 (5 bases). The sequence derives from a man younger than 35 who had mild COVID-19 (a few samples of this study predate the infection). Cell type and time point are not known. The DNA of the CDR3 is TGCAGCGCTGAAGGCGGGACGGATTATGGCTACACCTTC. Amino acid sequence: CSAEGGTDYGYTF. The full variable domain, its missing parts supplied by reference TRBV29-1 and TRBJ1-2, is SAVISQKPSRDICQRGTSLTIQCQVDSQVTMMFWYRQQPGQSLTLIATANQGSEATYESGFVIDKFPISRPNLTFSTLTVSNMSPEDSSIYLCSAEGGTDYGYTFGSGTRLTVV.